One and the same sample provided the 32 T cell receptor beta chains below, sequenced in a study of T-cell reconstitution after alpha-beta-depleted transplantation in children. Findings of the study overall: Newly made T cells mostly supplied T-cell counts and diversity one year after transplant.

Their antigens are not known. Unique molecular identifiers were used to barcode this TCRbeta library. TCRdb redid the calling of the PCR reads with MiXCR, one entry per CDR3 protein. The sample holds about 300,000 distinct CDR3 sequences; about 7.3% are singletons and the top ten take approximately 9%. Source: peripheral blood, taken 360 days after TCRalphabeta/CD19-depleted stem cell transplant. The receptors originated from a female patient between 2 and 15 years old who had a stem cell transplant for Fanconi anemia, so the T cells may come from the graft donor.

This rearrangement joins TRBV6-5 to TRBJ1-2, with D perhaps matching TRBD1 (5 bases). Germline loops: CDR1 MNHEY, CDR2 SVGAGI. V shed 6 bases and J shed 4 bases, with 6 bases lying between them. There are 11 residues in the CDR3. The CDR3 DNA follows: TGTGCCAGCAGGGGGGGCTATGGCTACACCTTC. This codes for CASRGGYGYTF.

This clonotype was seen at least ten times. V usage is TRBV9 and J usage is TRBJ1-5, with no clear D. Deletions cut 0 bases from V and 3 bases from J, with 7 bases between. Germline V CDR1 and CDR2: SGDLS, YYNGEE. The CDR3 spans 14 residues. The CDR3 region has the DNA TGTGCCAGCAGCGTAGGGGCCTACAATCAGCCCCAGCATTTT. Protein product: CASSVGAYNQPQHF.

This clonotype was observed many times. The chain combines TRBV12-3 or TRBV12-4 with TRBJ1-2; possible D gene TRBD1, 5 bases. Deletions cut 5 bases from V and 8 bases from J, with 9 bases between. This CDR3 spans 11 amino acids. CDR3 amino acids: CASSQGYGYTF. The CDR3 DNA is TGTGCCAGCAGTCAGGGTTACGGCTACACCTTC.

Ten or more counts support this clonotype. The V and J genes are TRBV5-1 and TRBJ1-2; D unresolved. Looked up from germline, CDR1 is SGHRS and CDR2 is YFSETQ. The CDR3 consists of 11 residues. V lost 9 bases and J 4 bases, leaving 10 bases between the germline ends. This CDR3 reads CAIRYSYGYTF. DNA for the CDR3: TGCGCCATCAGATACAGCTATGGCTACACCTTC.

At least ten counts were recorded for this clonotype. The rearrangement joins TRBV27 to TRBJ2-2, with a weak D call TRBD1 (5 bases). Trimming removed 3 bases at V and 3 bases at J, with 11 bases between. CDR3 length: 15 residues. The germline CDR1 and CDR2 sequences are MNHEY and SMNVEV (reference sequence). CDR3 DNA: TGTGCCAGCAGTTTTTTGACAGACTACACCGGGGAGCTGTTTTTT. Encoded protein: CASSFLTDYTGELFF.

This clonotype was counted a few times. The CDR3 loop is CASRPGQGRTEAFF. CDR3 coding DNA: TGTGCCAGCAGACCCGGACAGGGTAGGACTGAAGCTTTCTTT. This chain uses TRBV7-2 with TRBJ1-1; 8 nucleotides line up with TRBD1. Germline lookup yields CDR1 SGHTA and CDR2 FQGNSA. Trimming took 6 bases from V and 5 from J; bases not matched to a gene: 8. CDR3 length equals 14 residues.

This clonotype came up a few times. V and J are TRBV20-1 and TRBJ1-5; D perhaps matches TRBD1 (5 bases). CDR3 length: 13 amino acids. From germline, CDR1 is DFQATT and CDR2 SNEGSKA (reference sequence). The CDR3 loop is CSPLGGEGQPQHF. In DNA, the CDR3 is TGCAGCCCTCTGGGGGGAGAGGGTCAGCCCCAGCATTTT.

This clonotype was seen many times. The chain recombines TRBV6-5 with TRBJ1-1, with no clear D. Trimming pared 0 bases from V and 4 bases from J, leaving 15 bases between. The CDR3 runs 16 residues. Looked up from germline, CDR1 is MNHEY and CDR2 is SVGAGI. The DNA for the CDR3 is TGTGCCAGCAGTTACTCTGGAGGACCCCCGGGCACTGAAGCTTTCTTT. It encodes CASSYSGGPPGTEAFF.

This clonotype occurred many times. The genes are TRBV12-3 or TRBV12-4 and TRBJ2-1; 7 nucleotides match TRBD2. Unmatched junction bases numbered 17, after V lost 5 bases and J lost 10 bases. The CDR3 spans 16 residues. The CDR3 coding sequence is TGTGCCAGCAGTCCCCCTCGTCGACTAGCAAGAAGCGAGCAGTTCTTC. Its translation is CASSPPRRLARSEQFF.

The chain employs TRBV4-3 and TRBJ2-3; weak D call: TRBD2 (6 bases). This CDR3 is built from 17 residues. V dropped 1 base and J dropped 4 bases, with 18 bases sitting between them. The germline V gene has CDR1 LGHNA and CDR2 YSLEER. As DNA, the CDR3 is TGCGCCAGCAGCCAAGCCCCCTTCGCGGGGACCCCAGATACGCAGTATTTT. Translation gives CASSQAPFAGTPDTQYF.

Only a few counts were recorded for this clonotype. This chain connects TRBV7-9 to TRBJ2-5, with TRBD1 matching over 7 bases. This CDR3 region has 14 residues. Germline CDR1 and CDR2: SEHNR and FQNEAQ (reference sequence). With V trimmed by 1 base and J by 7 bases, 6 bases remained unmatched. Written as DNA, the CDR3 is TGTGCCAGCAGCTTAGAGGGACGACAGGGGACCCAGTACTTC. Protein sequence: CASSLEGRQGTQYF.

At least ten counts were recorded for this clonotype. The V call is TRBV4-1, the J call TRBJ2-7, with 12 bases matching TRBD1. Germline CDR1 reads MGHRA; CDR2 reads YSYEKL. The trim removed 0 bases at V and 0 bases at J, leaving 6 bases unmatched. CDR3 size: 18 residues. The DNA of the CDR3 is TGCGCCAGCAGCCAAGATCCGGGGACAGGGGGCTTCTCCTACGAGCAGTACTTC. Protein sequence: CASSQDPGTGGFSYEQYF.

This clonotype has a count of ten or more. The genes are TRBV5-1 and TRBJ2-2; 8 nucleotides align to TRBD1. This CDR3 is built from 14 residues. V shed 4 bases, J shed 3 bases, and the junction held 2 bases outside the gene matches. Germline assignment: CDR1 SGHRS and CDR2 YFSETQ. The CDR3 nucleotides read TGCGCCAGCAGCCCGACAGGGGACACCGGGGAGCTGTTTTTT. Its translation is CASSPTGDTGELFF.

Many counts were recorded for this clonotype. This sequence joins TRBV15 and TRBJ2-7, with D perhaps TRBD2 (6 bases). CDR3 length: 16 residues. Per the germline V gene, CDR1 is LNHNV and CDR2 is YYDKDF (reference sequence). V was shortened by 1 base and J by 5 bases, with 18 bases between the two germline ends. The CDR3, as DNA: TGTGCCACCAGCAGAGGGAAAGGGGCAGGGAGGCACGAGCAGTACTTC. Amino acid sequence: CATSRGKGAGRHEQYF.

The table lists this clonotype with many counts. The CDR3 DNA follows: TGCAGTGCTAGAAGGTTCTCTGGAAACACCATATATTTT. It codes for CSARRFSGNTIYF. The chain is built from TRBV20-1 and TRBJ1-3; D is undetermined. Trimming took off 2 bases at V and 0 bases at J, with 5 bases between the two ends. The V gene's germline CDR1 is DFQATT and CDR2 SNEGSKA (reference sequence). CDR3 length: 13 amino acids.

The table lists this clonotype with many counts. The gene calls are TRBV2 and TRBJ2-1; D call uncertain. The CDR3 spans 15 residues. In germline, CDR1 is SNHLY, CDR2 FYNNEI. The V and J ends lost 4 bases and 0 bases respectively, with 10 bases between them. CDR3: CASSVLPSSYNEQFF. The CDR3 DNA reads TGTGCCAGCAGTGTCTTGCCTAGCTCCTACAATGAGCAGTTCTTC.

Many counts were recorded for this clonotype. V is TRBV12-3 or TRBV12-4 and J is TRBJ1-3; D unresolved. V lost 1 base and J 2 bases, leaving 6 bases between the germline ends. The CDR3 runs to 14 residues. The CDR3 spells CASSLVGTGNTIYF. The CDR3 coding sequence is TGTGCCAGCAGTTTAGTGGGGACTGGAAACACCATATATTTT.

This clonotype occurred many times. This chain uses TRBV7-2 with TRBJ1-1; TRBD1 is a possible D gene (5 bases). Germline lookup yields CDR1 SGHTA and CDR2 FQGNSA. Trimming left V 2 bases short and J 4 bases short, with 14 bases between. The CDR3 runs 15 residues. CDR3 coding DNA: TGTGCCAGCAGCTTAACCGCAGGGACGTTCACTGAAGCTTTCTTT. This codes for CASSLTAGTFTEAFF.

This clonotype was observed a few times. The CDR3, as DNA: TGTGCCAGCGATCCCGGAGACTATCGGGACAGGGTTGACTATGAGCAGTTCTTC. Protein: CASDPGDYRDRVDYEQFF. The genes are TRBV11-1 and TRBJ2-1, with 9 bases matching TRBD1. This CDR3 comprises 18 residues. V was clipped by 8 bases and J by 8 bases; unmatched bases: 22. From germline, CDR1 is SGHAT and CDR2 FQDESV (reference sequence).

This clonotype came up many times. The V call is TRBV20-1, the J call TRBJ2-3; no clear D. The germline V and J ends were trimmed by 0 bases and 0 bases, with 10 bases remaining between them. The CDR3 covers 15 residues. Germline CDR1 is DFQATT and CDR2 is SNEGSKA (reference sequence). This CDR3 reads CSARDPRISTDTQYF. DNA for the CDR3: TGCAGTGCTAGAGATCCGAGGATCAGCACAGATACGCAGTATTTT.

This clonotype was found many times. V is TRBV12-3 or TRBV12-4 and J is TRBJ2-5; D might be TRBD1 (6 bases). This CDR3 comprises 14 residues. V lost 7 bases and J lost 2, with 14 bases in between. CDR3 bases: TGTGCCAGCACCGGACAGTTCTCTCAAGAGACCCAGTACTTC. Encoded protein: CASTGQFSQETQYF.

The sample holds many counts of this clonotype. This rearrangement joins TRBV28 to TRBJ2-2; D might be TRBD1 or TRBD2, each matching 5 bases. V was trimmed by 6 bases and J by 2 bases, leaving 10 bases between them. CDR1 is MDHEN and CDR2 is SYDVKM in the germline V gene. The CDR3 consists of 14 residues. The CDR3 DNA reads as TGTGCCAGCAGCGGGGCCCTTAACACCGGGGAGCTGTTTTTT. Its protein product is CASSGALNTGELFF.

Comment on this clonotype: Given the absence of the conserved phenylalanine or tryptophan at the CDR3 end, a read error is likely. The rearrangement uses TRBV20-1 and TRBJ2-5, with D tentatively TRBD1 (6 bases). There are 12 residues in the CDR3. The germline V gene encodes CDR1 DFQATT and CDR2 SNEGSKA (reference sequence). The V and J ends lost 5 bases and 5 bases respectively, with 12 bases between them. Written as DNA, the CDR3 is TGCAGTGCTTCACAGGGTTCCGAGACCCAGTACTAC. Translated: CSASQGSETQYY.

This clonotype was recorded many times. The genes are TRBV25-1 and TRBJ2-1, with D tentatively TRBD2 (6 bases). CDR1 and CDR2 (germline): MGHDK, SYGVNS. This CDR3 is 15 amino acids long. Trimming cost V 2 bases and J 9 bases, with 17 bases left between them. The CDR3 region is CASSERQGLWGEQFF. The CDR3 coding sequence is TGTGCCAGCAGTGAAAGGCAGGGACTCTGGGGTGAGCAGTTCTTC.

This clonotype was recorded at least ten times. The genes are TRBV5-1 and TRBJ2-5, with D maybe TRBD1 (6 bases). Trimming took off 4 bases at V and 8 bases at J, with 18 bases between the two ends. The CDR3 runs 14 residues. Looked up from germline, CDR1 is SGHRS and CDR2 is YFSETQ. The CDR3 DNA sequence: TGCGCCAGCAGCCACATGACAGGTGGAGTCACCCAGTACTTC. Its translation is CASSHMTGGVTQYF.

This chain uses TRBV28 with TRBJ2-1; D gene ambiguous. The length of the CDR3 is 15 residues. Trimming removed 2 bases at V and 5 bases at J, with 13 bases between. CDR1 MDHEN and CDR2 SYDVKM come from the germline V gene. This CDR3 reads CASSLINPPNNEQFF. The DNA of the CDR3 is TGTGCCAGCAGTTTAATTAACCCTCCCAACAATGAGCAGTTCTTC.

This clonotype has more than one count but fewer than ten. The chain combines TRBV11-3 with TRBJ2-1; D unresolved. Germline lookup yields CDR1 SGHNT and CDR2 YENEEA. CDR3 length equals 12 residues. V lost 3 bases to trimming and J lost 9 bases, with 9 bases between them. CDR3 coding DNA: TGTGCCAGCAGCTTCCAGCCCAGTGAGCAGTTCTTC. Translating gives CASSFQPSEQFF.

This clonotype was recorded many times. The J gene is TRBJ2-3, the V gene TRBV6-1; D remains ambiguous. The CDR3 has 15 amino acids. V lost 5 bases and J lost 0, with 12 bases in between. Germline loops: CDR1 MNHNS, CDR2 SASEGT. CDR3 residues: CASSRGAMSTDTQYF. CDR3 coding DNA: TGTGCCAGCAGTCGCGGAGCCATGAGCACAGATACGCAGTATTTT.

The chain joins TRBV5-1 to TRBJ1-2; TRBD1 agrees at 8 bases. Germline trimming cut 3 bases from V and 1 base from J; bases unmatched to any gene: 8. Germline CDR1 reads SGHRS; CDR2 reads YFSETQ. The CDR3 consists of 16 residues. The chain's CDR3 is CASSSDRAGSNYGYTF. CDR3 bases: TGCGCCAGCAGCTCGGACAGGGCGGGGAGTAACTATGGCTACACCTTC. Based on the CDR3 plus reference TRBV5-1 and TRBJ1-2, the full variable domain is KAGVTQTPRYLIKTRGQQVTLSCSPISGHRSVSWYQQTPGQGLQFLFEYFSETQRNKGNFPGRFSGRQFSNSRSEMNVSTLELGDSALYLCASSSDRAGSNYGYTFGSGTRLTVV.

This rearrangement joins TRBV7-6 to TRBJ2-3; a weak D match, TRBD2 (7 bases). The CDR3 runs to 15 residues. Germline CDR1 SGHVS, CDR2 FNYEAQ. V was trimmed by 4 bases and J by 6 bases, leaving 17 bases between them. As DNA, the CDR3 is TGTGCCAGCAGCTACACGGGGGGCCAGTCGGATACGCAGTATTTT. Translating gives CASSYTGGQSDTQYF. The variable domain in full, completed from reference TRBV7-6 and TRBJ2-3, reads GAGVSQSPRYKVTKRGQDVALRCDPISGHVSLYWYRQALGQGPEFLTYFNYEAQQDKSGLPNDRFSAERPEGSISTLTIQRTEQRDSAMYRCASSYTGGQSDTQYFGPGTRLTVL.

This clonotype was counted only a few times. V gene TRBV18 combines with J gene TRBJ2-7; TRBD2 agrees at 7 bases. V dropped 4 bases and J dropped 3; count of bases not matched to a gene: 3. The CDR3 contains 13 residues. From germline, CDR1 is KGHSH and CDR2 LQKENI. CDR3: CASSLAGYYEQYF. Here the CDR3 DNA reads TGTGCCAGCTCACTAGCGGGCTACTACGAGCAGTACTTC.

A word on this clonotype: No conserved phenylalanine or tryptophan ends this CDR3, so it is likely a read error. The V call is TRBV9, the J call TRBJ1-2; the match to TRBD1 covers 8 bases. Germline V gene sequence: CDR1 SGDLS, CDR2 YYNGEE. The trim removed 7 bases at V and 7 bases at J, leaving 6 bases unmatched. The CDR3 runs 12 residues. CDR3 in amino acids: CASAGGAGGYTC. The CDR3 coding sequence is TGTGCCAGCGCAGGGGGCGCGGGTGGCTACACCTGC.